What follows are 21 T cell receptor beta chains derived from one specimen sequenced in a study of cytomegalovirus exposure and HLA in healthy donors. The PCR made use of 60 Vbeta and 13 Jbeta primers. This table comes from immunoSEQ multiplex PCR, and its TCRdb copy is limited to in-frame clones, with some not included. This sample has around 170,000 clones; 75% to 90% occur once, and the top ten carry more than 6%. The sequenced sample consisted of PBMCs. Source of these receptors: a man aged 40-49 years in good health and CMV-seropositive.

The genes are TRBV4-3 and TRBJ2-7, with a possible D match to TRBD2 (5 bases). The CDR3 has 12 residues. From germline, CDR1 is LGHNA and CDR2 YSLEER. Trimming removed 0 bases from V and 7 bases from J, with 7 bases in between. This chain's CDR3 is CASSQDPGEQYF. The CDR3 bases are TGCGCCAGCAGCCAAGATCCGGGAGAGCAGTACTTC.

The chain links TRBV6-5 to TRBJ2-7; 8 bases are shared with TRBD1. After removal of 7 bases from V and 5 bases from J, the junction contained 13 bases not matched to a gene. Germline CDR1 is MNHEY and CDR2 is SVGAGI. The CDR3 loop spans 15 amino acids. CDR3: CASTSHRRGRDEQYF. The CDR3 region has the DNA TGTGCCAGCACCTCACACCGCAGGGGGCGGGACGAGCAGTACTTC.

This chain uses TRBV7-2 with TRBJ2-2; tentative D call: TRBD2 (5 bases). The V end was cut by 5 bases, the J end by 1 base, with 8 bases between. CDR1 and CDR2 from the germline V gene are SGHTA and FQGNSA. The CDR3 length is 14 residues. CDR3 loop: CASSPGMNTGELFF. The CDR3 nucleotides are TGTGCCAGCAGCCCCGGGATGAACACCGGGGAGCTGTTTTTT.

This chain connects TRBV7-2 to TRBJ1-5, with D possibly being TRBD1 (5 bases). CDR3 length: 15 residues. Germline values: CDR1 SGHTA, CDR2 FQGNSA. V shed 2 bases and J shed 3 bases, with 11 bases lying between them. This chain's CDR3 is CASSLNQGINQPQHF. The CDR3 region has the DNA TGTGCCAGCAGCTTAAATCAGGGAATCAATCAGCCCCAGCATTTT.

In its sample, this clone was seen a few times. The chain combines TRBV7-2 with TRBJ2-1; 8 nucleotides agree with TRBD2. With 0 bases clipped from V and 2 bases from J, the junction kept 9 bases outside the gene matches. The germline gives CDR1 SGHTA, CDR2 FQGNSA. The CDR3 runs to 18 residues. The CDR3 DNA is TGTGCCAGCAGCTTAGCGGGGTGGACTAGCACCCCCTACAATGAGCAGTTCTTC. Its translation is CASSLAGWTSTPYNEQFF.

The rearrangement uses TRBV7-6 and TRBJ2-7, with D hard to call. The ends were cut back, 1 base at V and 5 bases at J, with 18 bases in the middle. The CDR3 runs to 16 residues. Germline values: CDR1 SGHVS, CDR2 FNYEAQ. CDR3 in DNA: TGTGCCAGCAGCTTAGAGGCCCCGGCCGTAGCCGACGAGCAGTACTTC. It codes for CASSLEAPAVADEQYF.

V gene TRBV5-1 combines with J gene TRBJ1-2; unclear D gene. This CDR3 has 14 amino acids. CDR1 is SGHRS and CDR2 is YFSETQ in the germline V gene. V was cut by 7 bases and J by 8 bases, with 21 bases left in between. The CDR3 DNA is TGCGCCAGCTCTTCAGAGGGTCGGACCGGCGGCTACACCTTC. Translated: CASSSEGRTGGYTF.

The chain uses TRBV28 and TRBJ2-3; 10 bases match TRBD2. Germline CDR1 MDHEN, CDR2 SYDVKM. This CDR3 has 16 residues. With V trimmed by 3 bases and J by 2 bases, 5 bases remained unmatched. The CDR3 here is CASSFPSGGTTDTQYF. DNA of the CDR3: TGTGCCAGCAGTTTCCCTAGCGGGGGAACCACAGATACGCAGTATTTT.

The V gene is TRBV27, the J gene TRBJ2-3; weak D call: TRBD1 (6 bases). This CDR3 has 15 amino acids. V lost 7 bases and J 2 bases, leaving 16 bases between the germline ends. Germline V gene sequence: CDR1 MNHEY, CDR2 SMNVEV (reference sequence). The CDR3 loop reads CASNPRTASTDTQYF. In DNA form, the CDR3 reads TGTGCCAGCAACCCCCGGACAGCTTCCACAGATACGCAGTATTTT.

The table lists this clone with a few counts. The CDR3 nucleotides read TGTGCCACCAGCAGAGAGGGACAGGGTTACGAGCAGTACTTC. Amino acid sequence: CATSREGQGYEQYF. V gene TRBV15 combines with J gene TRBJ2-7; 9 nucleotides agree with TRBD1. This CDR3 comprises 14 residues. The trim removed 0 bases at V and 4 bases at J, leaving 1 base unmatched. CDR1 LNHNV and CDR2 YYDKDF come from the germline V gene (reference sequence).

DNA of the CDR3: TGTGCCTGGAGTACCCAACTAGATACGCAGTATTTT. It translates to CAWSTQLDTQYF. The J gene is TRBJ2-3, the V gene TRBV30; D unresolved. V shed 2 bases and J shed 5 bases, with 8 bases lying between them. The CDR3 runs 12 residues. Germline-derived CDR1 and CDR2 are GTSNPN and SVGIG (reference sequence).

The chain has TRBV9 and TRBJ1-1, with D possibly matching TRBD1 (5 bases). The germline V and J ends were trimmed by 4 bases and 1 base, with 20 bases remaining between them. Per germline, CDR1 SGDLS and CDR2 YYNGEE. CDR3 length: 17 amino acids. CDR3 sequence: CASSLEGQVLQNTEAFF. In DNA form, the CDR3 reads TGTGCCAGCAGCCTAGAGGGGCAGGTATTGCAGAACACTGAAGCTTTCTTT.

This chain uses TRBV7-9 with TRBJ2-7, with D perhaps TRBD2 (7 bases). The CDR3 is 12 residues long. Germline assignment: CDR1 SEHNR and CDR2 FQNEAQ (reference sequence). The V end lost 6 bases, the J end lost 4 bases, and 10 bases lay between the germline ends. CDR3 sequence reads: CASRGGAYEQYF. The CDR3 DNA sequence: TGTGCCAGCAGAGGGGGGGCGTACGAGCAGTACTTC.

The J gene is TRBJ2-1, the V gene TRBV2, with D perhaps matching TRBD1 (6 bases). Germline CDR1 SNHLY, CDR2 FYNNEI. Trimming pared 10 bases from V and 5 bases from J, leaving 12 bases between. CDR3 length equals 12 residues. CDR3 nucleotides: TGTGCCAAACCGGGACATCACAATGAGCAGTTCTTC. It is translated as CAKPGHHNEQFF.

This clone appeared a single time. The chain employs TRBV9 and TRBJ2-7; the match to TRBD1 covers 7 bases. CDR3 size: 16 residues. Per germline, CDR1 SGDLS and CDR2 YYNGEE. With V trimmed by 0 bases and J by 3 bases, 9 bases remained unmatched. The CDR3 loop is CASSVGRTGKLYEQYF. CDR3 nucleotide sequence: TGTGCCAGCAGCGTAGGGCGGACAGGCAAGCTCTACGAGCAGTACTTC.

J is TRBJ1-2 and V is TRBV9; D perhaps matches TRBD1 (5 bases). Germline V gene data show CDR1 as SGDLS and CDR2 as YYNGEE. The CDR3 contains 14 residues. Trimming pared 3 bases from V and 8 bases from J, leaving 17 bases between. The CDR3 DNA sequence: TGTGCCAGCAGCGACACCACAGGCCTCCACGGCTACACCTTC. Protein product: CASSDTTGLHGYTF. Together with reference TRBV9 and TRBJ1-2, the CDR3 gives the full variable domain: DSGVTQTPKHLITATGQRVTLRCSPRSGDLSVYWYQQSLDQGLQFLIQYYNGEERAKGNILERFSAQQFPDLHSELNLSSLELGDSALYFCASSDTTGLHGYTFGSGTRLTVV.

The chain joins TRBV29-1 to TRBJ2-5; 7 nucleotides line up with TRBD1. The V gene end was trimmed by 7 bases and the J gene end by 1 base; junction bases not matched to a gene: 6. This CDR3 is 13 amino acids long. CDR1 is SQVTM, CDR2 ANQGSEA, per germline. The CDR3 DNA sequence: TGCAGCGCCACCGGGACAGTCCAAGAGACCCAGTACTTC. It encodes CSATGTVQETQYF.

The V gene is TRBV6-6, the J gene TRBJ2-7; D might be TRBD1 (5 bases). The germline V gene has CDR1 MNHNY and CDR2 SVGAGI (reference sequence). The CDR3 runs 10 residues. Between the trimmed V and J ends, which lost 10 bases and 7 bases, there was a span of 11 bases. The CDR3 bases are TGTGCCACACAGGAGACGGAGCAGTACTTC. Encoded protein: CATQETEQYF.

This chain links TRBV28 with TRBJ1-2; D might be TRBD1 (5 bases). The CDR3 covers 13 residues. Trimming removed 2 bases from V and 14 bases from J, with 18 bases in between. Germline loops: CDR1 MDHEN, CDR2 SYDVKM. The chain's CDR3 is CASSLEVAGTRTF. The CDR3, as DNA: TGTGCCAGCAGTTTAGAAGTCGCGGGGACGAGGACCTTC.

This clone was recorded a few times. The rearrangement uses TRBV30 and TRBJ2-1; 7 nucleotides match TRBD2. The V and J ends lost 4 bases and 4 bases, in that order; junction bases with no gene match: 10. CDR1 GTSNPN and CDR2 SVGIG come from the germline V gene (reference sequence). The CDR3 length is 15 residues. CDR3 DNA: TGTGCCTGGAACCGGGGGGACCAAGCTTACAATGAGCAGTTCTTC. Translation gives CAWNRGDQAYNEQFF.

This chain links TRBV10-1 with TRBJ2-2; TRBD1 is a possible D gene (5 bases). The V end was cut by 5 bases, the J end by 5 bases, with 12 bases between. The CDR3 has 14 amino acids. Germline CDR1 WNHNN, CDR2 SYGVQD (reference sequence). CDR3 nucleotides: TGCGCCAGCAGTCCTCAGGGTAGTACCGGGGAGCTGTTTTTT. It translates to CASSPQGSTGELFF.